This TCR beta chain comes out of a study of OX40 agonist ivuxolimab in advanced cancers. Study background: Allowance was made for prior anti-PD-1, anti-PD-L1 or anti-CTLA-4 therapy, and roughly 40% had some.

Assay used: immunoSEQ multiplex PCR; TCRdb lists only in-frame clones, some missing. Among about 46,000 clones listed, 75% to 95% were seen once. The CDR3 has 14 residues. The V end was cut by 5 bases, the J end by 2 bases, with 9 bases between. Germline loops: CDR1 LNHDA, CDR2 SQIVND (reference sequence). This clone showed up just once. The chain combines TRBV19 with TRBJ1-4, with no clear D. Source: CD4+ or CD8+ T cells sorted from blood, taken in a trial of the OX40 agonist ivuxolimab. This TCR was sampled from an adult with an advanced solid tumor such as melanoma, head and neck, liver or kidney cancer. The DNA for the CDR3 is TGTGCCAGTAGTTCTTTAGCGACTAATGAAAAACTGTTTTTT. As protein: CASSSLATNEKLFF.